Here is one TCR beta chain with its context. The antigen is not known. Sequenced by immunoSEQ multiplex PCR; TCRdb stores in-frame clones only, minus some. The sample lists 110,000 to 150,000 clones, about 93% seen once, with over 1.5% in the top ten. This specimen belongs to a study of CD4+ T cells in melanoma. Whole-study findings and limits: CD8+ T cell, macrophage and B cell function reportedly correlated with neoantigen-specific CD4+ T cells.

This CDR3 is 15 amino acids long. CDR1 is SGHAT, CDR2 FQNNGV, per germline. Trimming took off 5 bases at V and 1 base at J, with 14 bases between the two ends. The source of this sequence is a human donor with melanoma. V usage is TRBV11-2 and J usage is TRBJ1-1; D might be TRBD1 (5 bases). The CDR3: CASSRVRQGNTEAFF. In nucleotides, the CDR3 is TGTGCCAGCAGCCGGGTACGGCAGGGGAACACTGAAGCTTTCTTT.